This T cell receptor beta chain was found in a study of blood T cells in healthy people across ages. Through a sample-barcoded 5' primer and a J-beta primer mix, a second PCR was run for roughly 7 to 11 cycles. TCRdb re-called the 5' RACE reads through MiXCR, storing one row per CDR3 protein. The sample includes approximately 800,000 distinct CDR3 sequences, around 25% of them seen just once. CDR1 is SGHRS and CDR2 is YFSETQ in the germline V gene. J lost 5 bases, V lost 5 bases, and 5 bases had no gene match. The length of the CDR3 is 13 residues. These data were also filed under a second study, of T cells of mothers and their children. As reported in that work: Related pairs of mothers and children showed slightly higher, non-significant overlap versus unrelated pairs.

Input material: blood. The sequence derives from a boy younger than 18 in good health. This rearrangement joins TRBV5-1 to TRBJ1-2, with TRBD1 identical over 8 bases. CDR3 in amino acids: CASSGTGEYGYTF. The CDR3 DNA reads as TGCGCCAGCAGTGGGACAGGAGAATATGGCTACACCTTC.